These 9 T cell receptor beta chains originate from one sample sequenced in a study of cytomegalovirus exposure and HLA in healthy donors. PCR was performed using 60 Vbeta and 13 Jbeta primers. Sequencing was performed with immunoSEQ multiplex PCR; in TCRdb, only in-frame clones are kept and a portion is missing. Here the sample spans roughly 100,000 clones, around three quarters being singletons. The sequenced sample was PBMCs. These receptors were collected from a woman aged 18 to 35 in good health and CMV-seropositive.

The chain uses TRBV19 and TRBJ2-3; D is unresolved. Per the germline V gene, CDR1 is LNHDA and CDR2 is SQIVND (reference sequence). The CDR3 totals 14 residues. Trimming took 8 bases from V and 1 from J, leaving 13 bases between them. CDR3 amino acids: CASRVSQGTDTQYF. The CDR3 DNA is TGTGCCAGTCGAGTGTCGCAAGGCACAGATACGCAGTATTTT.

The sample holds a few counts of this clone. The CDR3 bases are TGCGCCAGCAGCCAAACGGACAGGGGACATGAAAAACTGTTTTTT. Translation: CASSQTDRGHEKLFF. V is TRBV4-1 and J is TRBJ1-4; TRBD1 aligns across 9 bases. In germline, CDR1 is MGHRA, CDR2 YSYEKL. The CDR3 loop spans 15 amino acids. The J segment lost 6 bases and the V segment lost 2 bases, leaving 4 bases of the junction unmatched.

The chain couples TRBV7-8 to TRBJ2-1; D may be TRBD1 (6 bases). The V gene lost 5 bases and the J gene lost 5 bases, with 19 bases spanning the gap. The CDR3 is made up of 16 amino acids. Germline V CDR1 and CDR2: SGHVS, FQNEAQ. The CDR3 spells CASSPWGQVINNEQFF. The CDR3 DNA sequence: TGTGCCAGCAGCCCCTGGGGGCAGGTAATCAACAATGAGCAGTTCTTC.

J is TRBJ1-5 and V is TRBV6-4, with TRBD1 matching over 8 bases. The germline gives CDR1 MRHNA, CDR2 SNTAGT. This CDR3 spans 14 amino acids. V lost 5 bases and J lost 5; bases outside the gene matches: 5. CDR3 nucleotide sequence: TGTGCCAGCAGTTTCAGGGGGCTCGATCAGCCCCAGCATTTT. This translates into CASSFRGLDQPQHF.

The sample holds one count of this clone. The chain carries TRBV18 and TRBJ2-3; TRBD1 aligns across 7 bases. Germline CDR1 KGHSH, CDR2 LQKENI. There are 18 residues in the CDR3. J gave up 4 bases and V 2 bases, and 15 bases lay outside the gene matches. CDR3 coding DNA: TGTGCCAGCTCACCAGTCCCCTCACAGGGGTCTTTGGCAGATACGCAGTATTTT. It encodes CASSPVPSQGSLADTQYF.

The V gene is TRBV7-2, the J gene TRBJ1-2; D is possibly TRBD1 (6 bases). Trimming pared 5 bases from V and 5 bases from J, leaving 9 bases between. CDR3 length: 12 residues. Germline V gene sequence: CDR1 SGHTA, CDR2 FQGNSA. As DNA, the CDR3 is TGTGCCAGCAGCGCAACAGGGTATGGCTACACCTTC. This codes for CASSATGYGYTF.

The chain uses TRBV7-3 and TRBJ2-7, with TRBD2 identical over 8 bases. Germline V gene data show CDR1 as SGHTA and CDR2 as FQGTGA. CDR3 length: 16 residues. V was clipped by 4 bases and J by 1 base; unmatched bases: 9. CDR3 nucleotides: TGTGCCAGCAGCTCGGACGGGGCGGGAGGATCCTACGAGCAGTACTTC. This gives the protein CASSSDGAGGSYEQYF.

V gene TRBV25-1 combines with J gene TRBJ1-4; D is unresolved. Trimming left V 4 bases short and J 6 bases short, with 9 bases between. The CDR3 consists of 13 residues. From germline, CDR1 is MGHDK and CDR2 SYGVNS. DNA for the CDR3: TGTGCCAGCAGTGTTCAGGATGATGAAAAACTGTTTTTT. The encoded protein is CASSVQDDEKLFF.

This clone showed up just a few times. The chain couples TRBV6-1 to TRBJ1-5; TRBD1 aligns across 9 bases. The germline CDR1 and CDR2 sequences are MNHNS and SASEGT. This CDR3 contains 14 residues. The J segment lost 7 bases and the V segment lost 4 bases, leaving 5 bases of the junction unmatched. The CDR3 region is CASSVTGGGQPQHF. Written as DNA, the CDR3 is TGTGCCAGCAGTGTAACAGGGGGCGGCCAGCCCCAGCATTTT.